This is a list of T cell receptor beta chains from one sample in a study of blood T cell repertoires in COVID-19. Clones were sequenced by immunoSEQ multiplex PCR, and TCRdb holds only the in-frame ones, with some missing. The sample carries some 150,000 clones, about 91% recorded once. The sample taken for sequencing was PBMCs or T cells enriched from blood (not recorded which). Every receptor here comes from a woman under 30 who had recovered from COVID-19. Both conserved end residues are part of each CDR3. The order of the fields is V gene, clone size, J gene, D gene, CDR3 DNA, CDR3 protein. The D gene is left open where the match is weak. For some rows the clone size is stated as once, few or many, or as a class when expanded; others skip it.

V gene: TRBV7-8; clone size: .; J gene: TRBJ2-5; D gene: .; CDR3 DNA: TGTGCCAGCAGCCCCCCCGGGGCGGGGCTTACCCAGTACTTC; CDR3 protein: CASSPPGAGLTQYF
V gene: TRBV6-5; clone size: once; J gene: TRBJ2-1; D gene: TRBD1; CDR3 DNA: TGTGCCAGCAGTTATCACAGGGGGCAGGATGAGCAGTTCTTC; CDR3 protein: CASSYHRGQDEQFF
V gene: TRBV27; clone size: .; J gene: TRBJ2-1; D gene: TRBD2; CDR3 DNA: TGTGCCAGCAGCCCACTATCTAGCGGTCCCGAAGAGCAGTTCTTC; CDR3 protein: CASSPLSSGPEEQFF
V gene: TRBV9; clone size: .; J gene: TRBJ1-2; D gene: TRBD1; CDR3 DNA: TGTGCCTCTTACAGGGGTGGATCCTATGGCTACACCTTC; CDR3 protein: CASYRGGSYGYTF
V gene: TRBV5-4; clone size: .; J gene: TRBJ2-7; D gene: TRBD1; CDR3 DNA: TGTGCCAGCAGCTTCCAGGACAGGGAGACCTACGAGCAGTACTTC; CDR3 protein: CASSFQDRETYEQYF
V gene: TRBV28; clone size: .; J gene: TRBJ2-2; D gene: .; CDR3 DNA: TGTGCCAGCAGGGCAGGGTCCGGGGAGCTGTTTTTT; CDR3 protein: CASRAGSGELFF
V gene: TRBV11-2; clone size: once; J gene: TRBJ2-7; D gene: .; CDR3 DNA: TGTGCCAGCAGCGCCGGGACTGGAGCCTACGAGCAGTACTTC; CDR3 protein: CASSAGTGAYEQYF
V gene: TRBV6-5; clone size: .; J gene: TRBJ1-2; D gene: TRBD1; CDR3 DNA: TGTGCCAGCAGTCGACAGGGGGCCCTTAACTATGGCTACACCTTC; CDR3 protein: CASSRQGALNYGYTF
V gene: TRBV19; clone size: .; J gene: TRBJ1-1; D gene: TRBD1; CDR3 DNA: TGTGCCAGTAGTCCGGGACAGGGGATGGCTGAAGCTTTCTTT; CDR3 protein: CASSPGQGMAEAFF
V gene: TRBV6-5; clone size: .; J gene: TRBJ2-1; D gene: TRBD2; CDR3 DNA: TGTGCCAGCAGTCGCCTAGCGGTGGGAGCTGAGCAGTTCTTC; CDR3 protein: CASSRLAVGAEQFF
V gene: TRBV5-1; clone size: few; J gene: TRBJ2-7; D gene: TRBD1; CDR3 DNA: TGCGCCAGCAGCTTCTTCGGTCTGAACAGGGGGAACTCCTACGAGCAGTACTTC; CDR3 protein: CASSFFGLNRGNSYEQYF
V gene: TRBV28; clone size: .; J gene: TRBJ2-3; D gene: .; CDR3 DNA: TGTGCCAGCAGTTTCAGCGGTTCTAGCACAGATACGCAGTATTTT; CDR3 protein: CASSFSGSSTDTQYF
V gene: TRBV7-9; clone size: .; J gene: TRBJ1-1; D gene: TRBD1; CDR3 DNA: TGTGCCAGCAGCTTCAGGGGGCAGACTGAAGCTTTCTTT; CDR3 protein: CASSFRGQTEAFF
V gene: TRBV28; clone size: .; J gene: TRBJ1-2; D gene: TRBD1; CDR3 DNA: TGTGCCAGCAGTTTCAGGGACAGGGGTTCTGGAGGCTACACCTTC; CDR3 protein: CASSFRDRGSGGYTF
V gene: TRBV6-2/TRBV6-3; clone size: .; J gene: TRBJ2-2; D gene: TRBD2; CDR3 DNA: TGTGCCAGCAGTTCCGGACTAGCGGGAGGAGAACACGTCGGGGAGCTGTTTTTT; CDR3 protein: CASSSGLAGGEHVGELFF